The clone carrying this TCR beta chain was counted between two and nine times. Its target is not known. Relying on iRepertoire HTBI primers and Arm-PCR of CDR3 regions, the team built TCR beta libraries. Each CDR3 protein gets one entry after TCRdb re-called the multiplex PCR reads with MiXCR. Of around 430,000 distinct CDR3 sequences in the sample, roughly 22% were seen once. This sample stems from a study of regulatory T cells in long-lasting Graves disease. Study-wide background: Patients met the persistent Graves' disease definition after over 5 years of antithyroid drugs with positive TSH receptor antibodies. Study observations and caveats: Gene preferences differed: TRBV28, TRBJ1-2, TRBJ2-5 in persistent cases. Samples came from peripheral blood alone, without thyroid tissue.

Time point denoted: persistent/refractory GD, antithyroid drugs over 5 years with positive TRAb. Following extraction of RNA from PBMCs, that RNA was used to make the TCR library. V gave up 0 bases and J gave up 4 bases, with 10 bases separating them. The length of the CDR3 is 15 residues. CDR1 is LGHNA, CDR2 YSLEER, per germline. The sample consisted of peripheral blood mononuclear cells (PBMCs), taken when the disease was refractory, from a patient treated with antithyroid drugs. This chain links TRBV4-3 with TRBJ1-5; possibly TRBD1 for D (5 bases). This TCR was sampled from a female donor with Graves disease. Written as DNA, the CDR3 is TGCGCCAGCAGCCAAGATATCGGGGGGAATCAGCCCCAGCATTTT. It translates to CASSQDIGGNQPQHF.